Below, one TCR beta chain is given with its context. No antigen is known for it. Germline CDR1 LNHDA, CDR2 SQIVND (reference sequence). The length of the CDR3 is 15 residues. V lost 5 bases to trimming and J lost 1 base; unmatched junction nucleotides: 6. Profiled with immunoSEQ multiplex PCR; TCRdb holds only in-frame clones, not every one. The data contain fewer than 130,000 clones, just under 95% of them seen just once; the ten biggest clones take up 2.2%. These data come from a study of T cell responses to AZD1222 COVID-19 vaccine. Study-level information: Pooling covered second doses at about 4 or about 12 weeks.

Study-level results: Most donors were white British and more were female, and clonal diversity was possibly underestimated.

Source: peripheral blood, taken on day 0 of AZD1222 vaccination. The receptor comes from an adult in good health. The chain joins TRBV19 to TRBJ1-2; 8 bases map to TRBD1. The CDR3 spells CASSPQGDRNYGYTF. The CDR3 DNA sequence: TGTGCCAGTAGTCCACAGGGGGATCGTAACTATGGCTACACCTTC.